This T cell receptor beta chain was captured in a study of blood T cell repertoires in COVID-19. CDR3 length: 14 residues. V was cut by 0 bases and J by 4 bases, with 9 bases left in between. Germline assignment: CDR1 SGHAT and CDR2 FQDESV (reference sequence). Sequencing used immunoSEQ multiplex PCR; TCRdb keeps in-frame clones, though not all of them. Counted here are under 250,000 clones, about 79% occurring once; the ten biggest clones make up 3% to 4%. This clonotype was obtained from a woman between 55 and 75 years old who had recovered from COVID-19. Sample: PBMCs or T cells enriched from blood (not recorded which). V gene TRBV11-1 combines with J gene TRBJ1-1, with D perhaps TRBD1 (5 bases). The chain's CDR3 is CASSLAIRGTEAFF. DNA of the CDR3: TGTGCCAGCAGCTTAGCGATTAGGGGCACTGAAGCTTTCTTT.